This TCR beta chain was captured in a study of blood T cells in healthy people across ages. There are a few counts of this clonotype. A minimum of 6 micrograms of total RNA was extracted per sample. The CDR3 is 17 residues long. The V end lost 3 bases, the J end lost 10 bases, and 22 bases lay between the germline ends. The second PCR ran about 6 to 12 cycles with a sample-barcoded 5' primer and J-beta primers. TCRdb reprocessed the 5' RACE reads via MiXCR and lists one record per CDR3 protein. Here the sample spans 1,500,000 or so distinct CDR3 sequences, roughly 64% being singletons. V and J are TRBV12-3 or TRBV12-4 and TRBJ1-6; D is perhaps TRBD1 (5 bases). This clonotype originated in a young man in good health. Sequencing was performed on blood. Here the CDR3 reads CASSFYGGIRGESPLHF. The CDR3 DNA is TGTGCCAGCAGTTTTTATGGGGGAATCCGGGGAGAATCACCCCTCCACTTT.